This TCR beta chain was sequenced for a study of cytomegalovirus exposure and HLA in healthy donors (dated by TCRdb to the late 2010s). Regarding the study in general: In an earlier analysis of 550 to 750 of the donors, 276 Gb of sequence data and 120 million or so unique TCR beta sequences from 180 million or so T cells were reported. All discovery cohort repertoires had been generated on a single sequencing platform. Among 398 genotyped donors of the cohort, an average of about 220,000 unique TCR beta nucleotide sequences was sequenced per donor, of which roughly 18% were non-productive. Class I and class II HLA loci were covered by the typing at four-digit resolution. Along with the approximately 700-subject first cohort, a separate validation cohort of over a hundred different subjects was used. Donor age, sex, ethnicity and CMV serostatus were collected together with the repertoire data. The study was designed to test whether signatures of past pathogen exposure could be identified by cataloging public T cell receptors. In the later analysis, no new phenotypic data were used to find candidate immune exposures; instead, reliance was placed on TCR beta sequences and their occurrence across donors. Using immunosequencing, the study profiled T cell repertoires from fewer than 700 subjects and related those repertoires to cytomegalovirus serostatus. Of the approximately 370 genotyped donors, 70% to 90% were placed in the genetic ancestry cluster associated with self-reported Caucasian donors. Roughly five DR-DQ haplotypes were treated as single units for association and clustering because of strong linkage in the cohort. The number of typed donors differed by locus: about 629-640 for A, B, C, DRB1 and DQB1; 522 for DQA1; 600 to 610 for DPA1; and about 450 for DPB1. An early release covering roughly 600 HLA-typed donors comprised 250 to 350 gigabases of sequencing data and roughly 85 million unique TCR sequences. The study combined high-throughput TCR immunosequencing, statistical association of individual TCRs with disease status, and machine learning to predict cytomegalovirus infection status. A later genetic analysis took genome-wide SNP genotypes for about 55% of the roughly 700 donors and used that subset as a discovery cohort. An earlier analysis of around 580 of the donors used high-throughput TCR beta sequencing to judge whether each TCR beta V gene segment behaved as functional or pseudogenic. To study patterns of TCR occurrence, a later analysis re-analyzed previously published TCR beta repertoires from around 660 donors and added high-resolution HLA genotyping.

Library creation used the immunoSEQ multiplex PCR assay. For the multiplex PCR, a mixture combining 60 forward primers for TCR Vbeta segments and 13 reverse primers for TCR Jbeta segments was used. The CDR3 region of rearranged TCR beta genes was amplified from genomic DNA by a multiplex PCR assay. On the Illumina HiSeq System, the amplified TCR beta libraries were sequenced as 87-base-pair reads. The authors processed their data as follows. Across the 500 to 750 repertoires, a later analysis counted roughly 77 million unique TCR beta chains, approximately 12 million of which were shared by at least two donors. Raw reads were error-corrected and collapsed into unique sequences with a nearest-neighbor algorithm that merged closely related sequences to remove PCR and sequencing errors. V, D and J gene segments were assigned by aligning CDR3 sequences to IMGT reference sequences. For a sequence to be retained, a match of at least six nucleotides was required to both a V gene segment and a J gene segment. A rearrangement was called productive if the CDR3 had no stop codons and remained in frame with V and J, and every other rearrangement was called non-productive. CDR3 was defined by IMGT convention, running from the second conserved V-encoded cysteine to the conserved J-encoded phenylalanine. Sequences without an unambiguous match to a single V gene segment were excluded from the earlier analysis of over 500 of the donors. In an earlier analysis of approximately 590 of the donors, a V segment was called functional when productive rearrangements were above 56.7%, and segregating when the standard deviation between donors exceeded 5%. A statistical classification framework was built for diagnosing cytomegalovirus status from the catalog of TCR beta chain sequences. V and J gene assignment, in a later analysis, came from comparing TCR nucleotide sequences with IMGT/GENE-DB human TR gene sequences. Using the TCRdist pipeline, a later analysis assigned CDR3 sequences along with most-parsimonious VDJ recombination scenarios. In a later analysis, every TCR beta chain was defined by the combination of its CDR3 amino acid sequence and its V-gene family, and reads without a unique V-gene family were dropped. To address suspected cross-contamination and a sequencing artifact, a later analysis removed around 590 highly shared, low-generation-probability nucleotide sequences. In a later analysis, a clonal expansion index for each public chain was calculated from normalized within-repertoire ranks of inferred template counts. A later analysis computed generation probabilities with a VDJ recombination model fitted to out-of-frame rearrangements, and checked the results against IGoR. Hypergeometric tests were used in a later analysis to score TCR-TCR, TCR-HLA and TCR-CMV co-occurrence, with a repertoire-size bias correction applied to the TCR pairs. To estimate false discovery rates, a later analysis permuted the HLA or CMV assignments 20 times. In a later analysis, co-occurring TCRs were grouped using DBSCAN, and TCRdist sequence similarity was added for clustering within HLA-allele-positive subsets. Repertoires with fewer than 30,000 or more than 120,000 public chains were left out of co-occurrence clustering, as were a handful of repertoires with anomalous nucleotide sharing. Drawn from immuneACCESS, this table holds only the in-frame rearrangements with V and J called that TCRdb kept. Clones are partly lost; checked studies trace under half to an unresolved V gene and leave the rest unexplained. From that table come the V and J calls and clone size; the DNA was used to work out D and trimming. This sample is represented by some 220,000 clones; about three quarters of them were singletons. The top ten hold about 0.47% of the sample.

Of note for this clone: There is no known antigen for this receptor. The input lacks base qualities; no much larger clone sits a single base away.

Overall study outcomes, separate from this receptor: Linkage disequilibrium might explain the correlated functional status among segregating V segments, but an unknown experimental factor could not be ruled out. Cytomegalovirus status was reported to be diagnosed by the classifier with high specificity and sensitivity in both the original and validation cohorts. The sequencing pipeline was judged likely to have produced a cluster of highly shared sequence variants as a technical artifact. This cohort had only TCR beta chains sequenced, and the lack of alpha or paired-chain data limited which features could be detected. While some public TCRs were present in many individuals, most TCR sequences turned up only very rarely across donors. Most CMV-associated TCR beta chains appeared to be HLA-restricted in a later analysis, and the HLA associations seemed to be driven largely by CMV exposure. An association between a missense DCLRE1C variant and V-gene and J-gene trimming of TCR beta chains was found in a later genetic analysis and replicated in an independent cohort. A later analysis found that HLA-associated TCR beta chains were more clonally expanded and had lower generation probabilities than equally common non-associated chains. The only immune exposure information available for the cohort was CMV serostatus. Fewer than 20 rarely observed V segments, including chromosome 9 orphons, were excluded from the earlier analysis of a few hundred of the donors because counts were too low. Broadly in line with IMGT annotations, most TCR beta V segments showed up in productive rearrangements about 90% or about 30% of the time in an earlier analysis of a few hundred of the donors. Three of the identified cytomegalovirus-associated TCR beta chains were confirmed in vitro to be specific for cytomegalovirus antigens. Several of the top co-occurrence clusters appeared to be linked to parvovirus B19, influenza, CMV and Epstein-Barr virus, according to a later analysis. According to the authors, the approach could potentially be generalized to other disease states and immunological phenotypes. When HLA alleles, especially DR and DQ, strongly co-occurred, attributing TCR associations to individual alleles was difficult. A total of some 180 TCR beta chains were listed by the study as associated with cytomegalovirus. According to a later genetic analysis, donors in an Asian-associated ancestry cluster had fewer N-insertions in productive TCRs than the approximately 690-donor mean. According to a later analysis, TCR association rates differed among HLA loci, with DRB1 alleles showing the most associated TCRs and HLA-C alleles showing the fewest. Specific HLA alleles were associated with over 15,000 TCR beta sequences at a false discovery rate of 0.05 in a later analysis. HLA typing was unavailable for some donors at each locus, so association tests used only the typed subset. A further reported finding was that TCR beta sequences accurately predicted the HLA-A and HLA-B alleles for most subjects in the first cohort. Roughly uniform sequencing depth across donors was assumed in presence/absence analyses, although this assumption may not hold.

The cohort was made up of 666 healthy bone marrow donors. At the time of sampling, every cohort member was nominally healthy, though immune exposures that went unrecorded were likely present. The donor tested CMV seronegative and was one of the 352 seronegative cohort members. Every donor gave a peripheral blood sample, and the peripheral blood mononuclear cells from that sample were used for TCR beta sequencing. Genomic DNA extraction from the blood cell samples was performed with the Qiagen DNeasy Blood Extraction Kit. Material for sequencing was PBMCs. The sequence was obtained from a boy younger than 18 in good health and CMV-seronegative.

The DNA sequence is given as TGTGCCAGCAGCCAAGGGGAACGGAAAGCTTTCTTT. Its protein reads: CASSQGERKAFF. The sequence links TRBV11-3 to TRBJ1-1; TRBD1 could be the D gene, as 5 bases match. The CDR3 runs 12 residues from the cysteine to the phenylalanine. This entry keeps only the CDR3 DNA: 36 bases, framed from base 1. Sequences SGHNT (CDR1) and YENEEA (CDR2) are obtained from the germline V gene. V was cut back by 5 bases and J by 9 bases, leaving a gap of 13 bases between them.